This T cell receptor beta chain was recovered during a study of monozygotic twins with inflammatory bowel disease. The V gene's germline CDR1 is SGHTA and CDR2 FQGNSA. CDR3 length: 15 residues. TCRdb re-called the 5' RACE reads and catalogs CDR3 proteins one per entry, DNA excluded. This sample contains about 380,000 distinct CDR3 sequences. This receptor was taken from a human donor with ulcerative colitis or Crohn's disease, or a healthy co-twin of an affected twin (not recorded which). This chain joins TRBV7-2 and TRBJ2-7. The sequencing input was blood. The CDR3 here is CASSLAAQSSYEQYF.